Described below is a single TCR beta chain sequence and its context. This entry comes from a study of blood T cell repertoires in COVID-19. Generated by immunoSEQ multiplex PCR, the TCRdb table keeps only in-frame clones and is missing some. The sample gives some 140,000 clones, approximately 80% of which show up once; about 9.2% is in the top ten. Cohort 3 recovery required two negative PCRs, clearance, or symptom resolution. Deletions cut 6 bases from V and 0 bases from J, with 9 bases between. Looked up from germline, CDR1 is ENHRY and CDR2 is SYGVKD. The CDR3 is made up of 14 amino acids. Specimen: PBMCs or T cells enriched from blood (not recorded which). The V gene is TRBV10-3, the J gene TRBJ1-3; no definite D call. The TCR comes from a man aged 45-60 years who had recovered from COVID-19. Written as DNA, the CDR3 is TGTGCCATCAGAAAACAGTCCTCTGGAAACACCATATATTTT. Translation: CAIRKQSSGNTIYF.